This entry features one T cell receptor beta chain sequence. The antigen remains unidentified. The entry originates in a study of CD8+CD57+ T cells in acquired aplastic anemia. Study at large: The mean DNA yield obtained from sorted CD4+ and CD8+ cells came to 3 to 3.5 ug. Study-wide results and caveats: Approximately 28 CD8+ CDR3 sequences were shared between patients and controls. CD8+ Simpson's diversity in patients was not significantly different from that in controls.

In germline, CDR1 is SEHNR, CDR2 FQNEAQ (reference sequence). The CDR3 has 12 residues. V was trimmed by 10 bases and J by 10 bases, leaving 16 bases between them. Genomic DNA was employed as the template in profiling TCR beta VDJ and CDR3. TCRdb re-derived calls from the reads in MiXCR, one entry per CDR3 protein. The data contain some 47,000 distinct CDR3 sequences, approximately 78% of them singletons. The chain links TRBV7-9 to TRBJ1-4; D is ambiguous. This TCR was sampled from a human donor in good health, serving as a control. The sample was sorted CD4+, CD8+, or CD8+CD57+ T cells (not recorded which) from PBMCs. In nucleotides, the CDR3 is TGTGCCACTCGGACCGGAGCTGGAAAACTGTTTTTT. Translated: CATRTGAGKLFF.